This section outlines one TCR beta chain sequence together with its context. This sample is part of a study of blood T cell repertoires in COVID-19. Per the authors' pipeline: Amplification of reference gene primers was used by the study to estimate nucleated cell counts. Produced via immunoSEQ multiplex PCR; TCRdb's table is partial and in-frame only. V and J calls and clone size follow that table, whereas D and trimming were derived from the DNA. The sample records about 200,000 clones, around 82% being singletons. This CDR3 region has 16 residues. Trimming stripped 3 bases from V and 0 bases from J, with 13 bases between. The germline gives CDR1 SGHRS, CDR2 YFSETQ.

The sequencing input was PBMCs or T cells enriched from blood (not recorded which). The clonotype was recovered from a woman aged 45-60 years with acute COVID-19. This chain links TRBV5-1 with TRBJ1-3, with D perhaps TRBD1 (5 bases). The CDR3 bases are TGCGCCAGCAGCTACTCGGACACTTACTCTGGAAACACCATATATTTT. It is translated as CASSYSDTYSGNTIYF.